Included here is one TCR beta chain sequence, with context. Its specificity is unknown. The CDR3 spans 16 residues. Germline CDR1 and CDR2: MDHEN and SYDVKM. The V end was cut by 2 bases, the J end by 0 bases, with 12 bases between. Sequencing was performed with immunoSEQ multiplex PCR; in TCRdb, only in-frame clones are kept and a portion is missing. This sample yields some 1,800 clones, of which under 25% are seen a single time; 10% to 15% belongs to the top ten. This entry comes from a study of T cells in localized non-small cell lung cancer. Study-level results: Clonality peaked in uninvolved adjacent lung rather than tumor. Appearances in adjacent lung were noted for a median about 60 of the top 100 tumor clones.

The sample was lung tumor tissue, taken before any cancer treatment. This TCR came from a male donor at least 60 years old with stage I lung adenocarcinoma. The chain carries TRBV28 and TRBJ2-3; D is possibly TRBD2 (5 bases). Here the CDR3 reads CASSLIGRTSTDTQYF. The CDR3 nucleotides read TGTGCCAGCAGTTTAATCGGCAGGACTAGCACAGATACGCAGTATTTT.